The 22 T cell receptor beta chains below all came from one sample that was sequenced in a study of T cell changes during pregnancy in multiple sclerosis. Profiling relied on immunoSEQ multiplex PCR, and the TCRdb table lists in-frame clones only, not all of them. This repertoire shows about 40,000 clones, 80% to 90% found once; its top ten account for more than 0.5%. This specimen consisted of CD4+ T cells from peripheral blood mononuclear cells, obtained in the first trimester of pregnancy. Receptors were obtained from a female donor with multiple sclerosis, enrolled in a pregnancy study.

The CDR3: CASSLAGLQPQHF. Here the CDR3 DNA reads TGTGCCAGCAGCTTGGCGGGGTTGCAGCCCCAGCATTTT. The rearrangement links TRBV5-6 to TRBJ1-5, with unresolved D. Trimming cost V 0 bases and J 7 bases, with 8 bases left between them. This CDR3 region has 13 residues. The germline gives CDR1 SGHDT, CDR2 YYEEEE. The whole variable domain, remainder taken from reference TRBV5-6 and TRBJ1-5, is DAGVTQSPTHLIKTRGQQVTLRCSPKSGHDTVSWYQQALGQGPQFIFQYYEEEERQRGNFPDRFSGHQFPNYSSELNVNALLLGDSALYLCASSLAGLQPQHFGDGTRLSIL.

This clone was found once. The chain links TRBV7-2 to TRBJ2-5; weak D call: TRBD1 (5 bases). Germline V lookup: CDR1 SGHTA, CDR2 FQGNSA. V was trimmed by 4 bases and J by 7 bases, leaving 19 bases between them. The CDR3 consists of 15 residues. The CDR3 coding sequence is TGTGCCAGCAGCTCCCTCGCTACAGGCGAATGGACCCAGTACTTC. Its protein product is CASSSLATGEWTQYF.

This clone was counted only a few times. CDR3 protein: CASSVPAYNEQFF. The CDR3, as DNA: TGCGCCAGCAGCGTACCAGCGTACAATGAGCAGTTCTTC. This chain uses TRBV5-1 with TRBJ2-1; D is ambiguous. The length of the CDR3 is 13 residues. The V end was cut by 4 bases, the J end by 4 bases, with 9 bases between. The germline V gene encodes CDR1 SGHRS and CDR2 YFSETQ.

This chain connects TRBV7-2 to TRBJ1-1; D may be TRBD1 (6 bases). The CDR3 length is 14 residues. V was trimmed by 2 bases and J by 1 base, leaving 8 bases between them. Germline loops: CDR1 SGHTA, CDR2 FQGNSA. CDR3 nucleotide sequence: TGTGCCAGCAGCTTACGGACAGAGAACACTGAAGCTTTCTTT. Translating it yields CASSLRTENTEAFF.

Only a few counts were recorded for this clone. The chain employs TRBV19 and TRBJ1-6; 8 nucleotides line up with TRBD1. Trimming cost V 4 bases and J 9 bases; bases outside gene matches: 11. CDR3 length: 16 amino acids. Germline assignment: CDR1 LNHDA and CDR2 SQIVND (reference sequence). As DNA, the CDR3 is TGTGCCAGTAGTAGGGGAACAACAGGGGGACTTTCACCCCTCCACTTT. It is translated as CASSRGTTGGLSPLHF.

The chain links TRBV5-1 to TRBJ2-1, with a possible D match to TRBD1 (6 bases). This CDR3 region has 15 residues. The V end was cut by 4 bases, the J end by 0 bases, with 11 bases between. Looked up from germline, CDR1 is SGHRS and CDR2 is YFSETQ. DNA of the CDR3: TGCGCCAGCAGCGAGCGGACAGACTCCTACAATGAGCAGTTCTTC. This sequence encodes CASSERTDSYNEQFF.

The CDR3 nucleotides are TGTGCCAGCAGGGCGACAGCGTCCGTCGCTCAGCCCCAGCATTTT. It specifies CASRATASVAQPQHF. This chain uses TRBV6-1 with TRBJ1-5; a possible D gene is TRBD1 (5 bases). V shed 6 bases and J shed 6 bases, with 18 bases lying between them. Germline V gene sequence: CDR1 MNHNS, CDR2 SASEGT. This CDR3 has 15 residues.

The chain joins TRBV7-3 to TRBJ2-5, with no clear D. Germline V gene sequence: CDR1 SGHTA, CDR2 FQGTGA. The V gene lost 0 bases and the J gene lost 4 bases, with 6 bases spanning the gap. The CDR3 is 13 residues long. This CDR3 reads CASSLTGLETQYF. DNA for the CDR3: TGTGCCAGCAGCTTAACCGGGTTAGAGACCCAGTACTTC. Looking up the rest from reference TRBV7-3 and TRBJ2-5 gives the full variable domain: GAGVSQTPSNKVTEKGKYVELRCDPISGHTALYWYRQSLGQGPEFLIYFQGTGAADDSGLPNDRFFAVRPEGSVSTLKIQRTERGDSAVYLCASSLTGLETQYFGPGTRLLVL.

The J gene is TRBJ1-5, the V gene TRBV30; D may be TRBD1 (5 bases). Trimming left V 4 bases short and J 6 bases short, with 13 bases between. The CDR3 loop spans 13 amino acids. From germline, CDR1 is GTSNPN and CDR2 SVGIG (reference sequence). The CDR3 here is CAWNGASAQPQHF. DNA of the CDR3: TGTGCCTGGAATGGGGCATCGGCTCAGCCCCAGCATTTT.

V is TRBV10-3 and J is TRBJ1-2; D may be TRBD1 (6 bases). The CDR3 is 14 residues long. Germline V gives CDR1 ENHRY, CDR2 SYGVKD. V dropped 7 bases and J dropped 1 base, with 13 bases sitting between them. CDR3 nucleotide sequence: TGTGCCATCACCAGACAACAGGGTAACTATGGCTACACCTTC. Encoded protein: CAITRQQGNYGYTF.

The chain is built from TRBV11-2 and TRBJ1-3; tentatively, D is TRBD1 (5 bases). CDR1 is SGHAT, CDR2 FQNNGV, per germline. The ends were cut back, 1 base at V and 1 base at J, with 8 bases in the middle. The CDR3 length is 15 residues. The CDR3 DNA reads TGTGCCAGCAGCTTAGCCCAGGGATCTGGAAACACCATATATTTT. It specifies CASSLAQGSGNTIYF.

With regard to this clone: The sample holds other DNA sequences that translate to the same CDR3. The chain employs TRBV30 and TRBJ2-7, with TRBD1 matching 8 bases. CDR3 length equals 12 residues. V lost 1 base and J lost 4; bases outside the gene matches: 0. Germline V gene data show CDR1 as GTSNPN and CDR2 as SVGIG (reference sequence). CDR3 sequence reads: CAWSGQGYEQYF. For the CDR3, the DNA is TGTGCCTGGAGTGGACAGGGGTACGAGCAGTACTTC.

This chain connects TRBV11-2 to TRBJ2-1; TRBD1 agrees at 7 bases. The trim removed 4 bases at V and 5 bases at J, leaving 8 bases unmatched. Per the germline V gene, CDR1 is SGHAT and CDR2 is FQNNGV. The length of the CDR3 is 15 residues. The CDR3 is CASSSRRTGNNEQFF. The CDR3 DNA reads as TGTGCCAGCAGCTCCCGTCGGACAGGTAACAATGAGCAGTTCTTC.

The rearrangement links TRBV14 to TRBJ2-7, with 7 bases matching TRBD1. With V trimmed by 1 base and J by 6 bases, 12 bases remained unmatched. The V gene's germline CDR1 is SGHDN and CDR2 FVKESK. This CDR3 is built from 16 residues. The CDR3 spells CASSQALGRGKGEQYF. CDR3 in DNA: TGTGCCAGCAGCCAAGCCCTCGGCAGGGGGAAGGGCGAGCAGTACTTC.

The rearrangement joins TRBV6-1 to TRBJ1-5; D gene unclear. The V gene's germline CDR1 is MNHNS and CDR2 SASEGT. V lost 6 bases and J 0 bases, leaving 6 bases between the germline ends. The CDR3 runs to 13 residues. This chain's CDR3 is CASRTDSNQPQHF. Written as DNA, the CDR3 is TGTGCCAGCAGAACAGATAGCAATCAGCCCCAGCATTTT.

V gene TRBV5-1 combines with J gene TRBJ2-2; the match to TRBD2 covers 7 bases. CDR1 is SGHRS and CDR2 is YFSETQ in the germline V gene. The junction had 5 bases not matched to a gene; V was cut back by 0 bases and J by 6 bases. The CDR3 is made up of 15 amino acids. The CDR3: CASSLAPRGAGELFF. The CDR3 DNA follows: TGCGCCAGCAGCTTGGCCCCCCGGGGGGCCGGGGAGCTGTTTTTT.

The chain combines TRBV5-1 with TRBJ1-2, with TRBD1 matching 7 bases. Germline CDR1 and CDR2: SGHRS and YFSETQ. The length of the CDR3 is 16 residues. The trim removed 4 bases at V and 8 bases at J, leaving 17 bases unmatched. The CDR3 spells CASSARDSLLAGGYTF. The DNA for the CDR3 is TGCGCCAGCAGCGCCCGGGACAGCCTTCTGGCGGGGGGCTACACCTTC.

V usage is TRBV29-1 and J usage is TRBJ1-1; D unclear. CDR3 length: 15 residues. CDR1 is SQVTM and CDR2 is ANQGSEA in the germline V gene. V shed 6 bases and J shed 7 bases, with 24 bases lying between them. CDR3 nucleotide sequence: TGCAGCGTGGCGCAGAGGAGTGAAGGCGGGAGTGAAGCTTTCTTT. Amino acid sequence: CSVAQRSEGGSEAFF.

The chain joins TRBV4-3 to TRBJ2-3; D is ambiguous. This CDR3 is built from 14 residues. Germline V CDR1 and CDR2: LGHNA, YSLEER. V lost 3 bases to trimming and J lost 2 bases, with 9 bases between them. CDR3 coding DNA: TGCGCCAGCAGCCACCGCCAGTTCACAGATACGCAGTATTTT. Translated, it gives CASSHRQFTDTQYF.

The CDR3 sequence: CASSTGTESGELFF. CDR3 sequence (DNA): TGCGCCAGCAGCACCGGGACAGAGTCCGGGGAGCTGTTTTTT. The chain is built from TRBV5-1 and TRBJ2-2; 7 nucleotides align to TRBD1. CDR1 and CDR2 from the germline V gene are SGHRS and YFSETQ. V lost 4 bases to trimming and J lost 6 bases; unmatched junction nucleotides: 6. This CDR3 comprises 14 residues.

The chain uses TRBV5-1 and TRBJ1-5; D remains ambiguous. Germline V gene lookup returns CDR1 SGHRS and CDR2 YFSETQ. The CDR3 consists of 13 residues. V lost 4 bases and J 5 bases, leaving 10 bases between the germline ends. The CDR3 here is CASSPEPDQPQHF. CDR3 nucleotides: TGCGCCAGCAGCCCTGAACCGGATCAGCCCCAGCATTTT.

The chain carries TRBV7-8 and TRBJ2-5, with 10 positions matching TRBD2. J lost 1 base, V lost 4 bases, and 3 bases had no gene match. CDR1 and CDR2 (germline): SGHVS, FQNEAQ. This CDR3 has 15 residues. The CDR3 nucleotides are TGTGCCAGCAGCTCTAGCGGGGGCCTCCAAGAGACCCAGTACTTC. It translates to CASSSSGGLQETQYF.